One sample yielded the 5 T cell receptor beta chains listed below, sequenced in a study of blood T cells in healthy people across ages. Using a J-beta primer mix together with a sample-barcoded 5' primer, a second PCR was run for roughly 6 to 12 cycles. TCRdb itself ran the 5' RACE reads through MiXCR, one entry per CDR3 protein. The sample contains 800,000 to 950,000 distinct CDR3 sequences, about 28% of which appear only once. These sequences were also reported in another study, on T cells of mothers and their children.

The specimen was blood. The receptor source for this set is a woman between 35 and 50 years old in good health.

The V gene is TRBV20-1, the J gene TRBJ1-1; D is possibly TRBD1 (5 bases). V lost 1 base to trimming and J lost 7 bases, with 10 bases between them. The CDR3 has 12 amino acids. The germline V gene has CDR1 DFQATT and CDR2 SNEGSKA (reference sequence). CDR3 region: CSARVGDLEAFF. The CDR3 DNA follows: TGCAGTGCTAGAGTAGGGGATCTTGAAGCTTTCTTT.

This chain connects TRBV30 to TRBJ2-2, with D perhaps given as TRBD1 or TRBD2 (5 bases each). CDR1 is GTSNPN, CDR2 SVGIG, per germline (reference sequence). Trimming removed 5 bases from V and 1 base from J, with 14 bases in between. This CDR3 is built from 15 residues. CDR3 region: CAWERGVGNTGELFF. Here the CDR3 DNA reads TGTGCCTGGGAAAGAGGGGTTGGGAACACCGGGGAGCTGTTTTTT.

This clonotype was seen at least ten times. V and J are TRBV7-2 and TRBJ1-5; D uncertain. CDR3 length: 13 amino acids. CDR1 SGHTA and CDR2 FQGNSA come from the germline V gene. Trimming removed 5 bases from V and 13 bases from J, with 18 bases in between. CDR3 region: CASSPTYQVGQHF. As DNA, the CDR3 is TGTGCCAGCAGCCCGACTTATCAAGTAGGGCAGCATTTT.

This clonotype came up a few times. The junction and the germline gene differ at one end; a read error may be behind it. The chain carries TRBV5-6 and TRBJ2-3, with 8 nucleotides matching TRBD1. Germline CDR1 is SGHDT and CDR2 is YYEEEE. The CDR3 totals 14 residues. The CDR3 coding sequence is TGTGCCAGCAGGTGGGGAGCCGGGACAGGTACGCAGTATTTT. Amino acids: CASRWGAGTGTQYF.

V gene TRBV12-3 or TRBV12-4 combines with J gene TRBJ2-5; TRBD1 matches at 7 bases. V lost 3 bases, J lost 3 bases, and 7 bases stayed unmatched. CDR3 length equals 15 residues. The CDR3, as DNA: TGTGCCAGCAGTTTCCGAGACAGGGATGAAGAGACCCAGTACTTC. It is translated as CASSFRDRDEETQYF.